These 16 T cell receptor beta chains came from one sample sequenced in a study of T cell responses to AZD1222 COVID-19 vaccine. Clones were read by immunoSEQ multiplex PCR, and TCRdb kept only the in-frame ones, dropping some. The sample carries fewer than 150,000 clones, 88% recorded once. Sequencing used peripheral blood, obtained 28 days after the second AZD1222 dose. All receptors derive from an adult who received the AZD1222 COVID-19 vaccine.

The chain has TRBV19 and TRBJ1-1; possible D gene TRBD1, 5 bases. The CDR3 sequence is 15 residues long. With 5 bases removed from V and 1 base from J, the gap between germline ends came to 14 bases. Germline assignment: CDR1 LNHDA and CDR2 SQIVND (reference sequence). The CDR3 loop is CASSDGTRGNTEAFF. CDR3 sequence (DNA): TGTGCCAGTAGTGACGGGACCCGTGGGAACACTGAAGCTTTCTTT.

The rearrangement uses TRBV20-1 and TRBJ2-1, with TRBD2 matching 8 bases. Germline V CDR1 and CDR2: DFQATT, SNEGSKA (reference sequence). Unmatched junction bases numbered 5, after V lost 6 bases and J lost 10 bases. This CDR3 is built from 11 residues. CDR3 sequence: CSAAGGEEQFF. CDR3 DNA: TGCAGTGCGGCGGGGGGTGAAGAGCAGTTCTTC.

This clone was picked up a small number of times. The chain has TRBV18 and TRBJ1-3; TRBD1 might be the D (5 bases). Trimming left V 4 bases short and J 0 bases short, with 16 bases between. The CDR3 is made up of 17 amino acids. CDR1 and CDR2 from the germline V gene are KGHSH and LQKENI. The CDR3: CASSRGTPRGSGNTIYF. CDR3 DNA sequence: TGTGCCAGCTCACGAGGGACCCCCCGGGGCTCTGGAAACACCATATATTTT.

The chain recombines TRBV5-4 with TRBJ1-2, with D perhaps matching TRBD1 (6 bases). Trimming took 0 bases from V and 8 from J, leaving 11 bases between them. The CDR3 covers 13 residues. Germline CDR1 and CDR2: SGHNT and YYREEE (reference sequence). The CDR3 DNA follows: TGTGCCAGCAGCTTGGGGGGGCCGGGAGGCTACACCTTC. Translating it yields CASSLGGPGGYTF.

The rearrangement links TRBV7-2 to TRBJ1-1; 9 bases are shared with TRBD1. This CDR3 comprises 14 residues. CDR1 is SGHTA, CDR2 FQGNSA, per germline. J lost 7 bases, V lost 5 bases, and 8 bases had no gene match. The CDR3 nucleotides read TGTGCCAGCAGCCTTCAGACAGGGGGGAATGAAGCTTTCTTT. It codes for CASSLQTGGNEAFF.

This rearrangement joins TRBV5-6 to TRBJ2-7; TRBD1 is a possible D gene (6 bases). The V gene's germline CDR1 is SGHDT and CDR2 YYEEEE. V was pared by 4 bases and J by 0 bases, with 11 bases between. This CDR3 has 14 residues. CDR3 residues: CASSVDRLSYEQYF. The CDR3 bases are TGTGCCAGCAGCGTCGACAGGCTCTCCTACGAGCAGTACTTC.

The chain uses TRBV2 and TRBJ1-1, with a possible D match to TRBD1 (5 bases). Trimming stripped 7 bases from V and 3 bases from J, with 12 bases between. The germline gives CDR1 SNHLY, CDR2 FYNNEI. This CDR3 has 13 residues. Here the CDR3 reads CASTLDSDTEAFF. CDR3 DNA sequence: TGTGCCAGCACTCTAGACAGTGACACTGAAGCTTTCTTT.

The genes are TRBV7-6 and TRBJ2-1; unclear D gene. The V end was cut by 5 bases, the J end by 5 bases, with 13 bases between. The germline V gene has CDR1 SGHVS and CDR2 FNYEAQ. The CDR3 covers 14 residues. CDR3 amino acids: CASSTSGLNNEQFF. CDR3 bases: TGTGCCAGCAGCACCTCCGGCCTGAACAATGAGCAGTTCTTC.

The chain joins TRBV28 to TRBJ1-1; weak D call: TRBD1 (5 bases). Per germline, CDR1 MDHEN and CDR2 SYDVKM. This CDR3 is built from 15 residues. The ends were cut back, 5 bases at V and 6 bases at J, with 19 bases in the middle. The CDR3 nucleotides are TGTGCCAGCAGTGCCCGACGCGGGGGGTGGGCTGAAGCTTTCTTT. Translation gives CASSARRGGWAEAFF. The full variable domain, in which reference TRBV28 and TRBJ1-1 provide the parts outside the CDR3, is DVKVTQSSRYLVKRTGEKVFLECVQDMDHENMFWYRQDPGLGLRLIYFSYDVKMKEKGDIPEGYSVSREKKERFSLILESASTNQTSMYLCASSARRGGWAEAFFGQGTRLTVV.

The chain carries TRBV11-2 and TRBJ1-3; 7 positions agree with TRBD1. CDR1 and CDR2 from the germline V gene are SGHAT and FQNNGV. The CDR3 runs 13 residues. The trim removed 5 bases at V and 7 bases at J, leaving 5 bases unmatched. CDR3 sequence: CASSPIQGNTIYF. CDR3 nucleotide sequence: TGTGCCAGCAGCCCGATACAGGGGAACACCATATATTTT.

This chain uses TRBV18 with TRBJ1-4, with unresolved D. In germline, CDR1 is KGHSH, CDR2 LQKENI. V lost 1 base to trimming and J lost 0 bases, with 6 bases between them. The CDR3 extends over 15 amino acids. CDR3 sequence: CASSPQRATNEKLFF. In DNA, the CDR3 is TGTGCCAGCTCACCACAACGGGCAACTAATGAAAAACTGTTTTTT.

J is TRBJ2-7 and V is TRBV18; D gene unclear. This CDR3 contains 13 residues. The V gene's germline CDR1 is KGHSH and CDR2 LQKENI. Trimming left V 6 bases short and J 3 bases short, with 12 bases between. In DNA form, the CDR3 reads TGTGCCAGCTCCCCCGCCAGCCTCTACGAGCAGTACTTC. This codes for CASSPASLYEQYF.

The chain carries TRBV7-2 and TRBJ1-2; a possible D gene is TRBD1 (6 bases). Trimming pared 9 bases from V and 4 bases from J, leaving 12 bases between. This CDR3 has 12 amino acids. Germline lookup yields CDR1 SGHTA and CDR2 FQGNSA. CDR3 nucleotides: TGTGCCAGTTCCCTACAGGGCTATGGCTACACCTTC. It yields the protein CASSLQGYGYTF.

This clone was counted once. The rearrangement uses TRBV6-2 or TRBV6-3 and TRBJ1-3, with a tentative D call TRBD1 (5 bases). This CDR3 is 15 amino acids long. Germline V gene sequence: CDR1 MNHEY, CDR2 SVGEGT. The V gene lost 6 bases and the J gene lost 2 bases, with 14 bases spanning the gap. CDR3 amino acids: CASSPDSFTGNTIYF. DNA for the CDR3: TGTGCCAGCAGCCCTGACAGTTTTACTGGAAACACCATATATTTT.

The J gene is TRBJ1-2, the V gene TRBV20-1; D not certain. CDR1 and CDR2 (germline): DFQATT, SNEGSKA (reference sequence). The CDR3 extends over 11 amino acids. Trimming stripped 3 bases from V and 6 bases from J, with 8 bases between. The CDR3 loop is CSASGHDGYTF. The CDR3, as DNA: TGCAGTGCTAGCGGCCACGATGGCTACACCTTC.

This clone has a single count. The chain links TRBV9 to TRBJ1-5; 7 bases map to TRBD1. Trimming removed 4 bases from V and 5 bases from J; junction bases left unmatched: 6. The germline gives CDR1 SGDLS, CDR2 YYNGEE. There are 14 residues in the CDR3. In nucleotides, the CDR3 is TGTGCCAGCAGCTTCGGGACAGATGATCAGCCCCAGCATTTT. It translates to CASSFGTDDQPQHF.